The sequence of this T cell receptor (beta chain) was determined in a study of shared clonotypes between healthy human individuals. Study findings and constraints: A handful of donors had about 5% of their naive CD4 clonotypes in common. All-four-donor shared clonotypes had higher generation probabilities than non-shared clonotypes did.

Note on this clone: Its antigen is undetermined.

The CDR3 has 12 residues. The V end was cut by 5 bases, the J end by 6 bases, with 9 bases between. Germline CDR1 is SEHNR and CDR2 is FQNEAQ (reference sequence). The naive CD8 subset, CD45RO-negative cells positively selected for CCR7, excluded terminally differentiated effector memory CD45RA+ cells. Sequencing was performed with immunoSEQ multiplex PCR; in TCRdb, only in-frame clones are kept and a portion is missing. The sample lists some 1,900,000 clones; roughly 95% were seen once. The chain uses TRBV7-9 and TRBJ2-3, with D hard to call. The sequence was collected from a young man in good health. The sequenced sample was naive CD8+ T cells sorted from blood. The CDR3 DNA is TGTGCCAGCAGCATTGATTGGGATACGCAGTATTTT. Its protein is CASSIDWDTQYF.